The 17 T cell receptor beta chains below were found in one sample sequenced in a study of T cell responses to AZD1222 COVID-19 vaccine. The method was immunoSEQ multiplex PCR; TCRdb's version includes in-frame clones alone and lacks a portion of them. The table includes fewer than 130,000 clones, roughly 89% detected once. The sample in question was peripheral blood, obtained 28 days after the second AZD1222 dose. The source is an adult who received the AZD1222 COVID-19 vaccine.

The CDR3 reads CASSLQGVWETQYF. The CDR3 DNA reads as TGCGCCAGCAGCCTACAGGGGGTTTGGGAGACCCAGTACTTC. The rearrangement links TRBV5-1 to TRBJ2-5; 8 bases agree with TRBD1. Trimming at V came to 4 bases and at J to 5 bases, leaving 7 bases not matched to a gene. The CDR3 is 14 amino acids. Germline CDR1 and CDR2: SGHRS and YFSETQ.

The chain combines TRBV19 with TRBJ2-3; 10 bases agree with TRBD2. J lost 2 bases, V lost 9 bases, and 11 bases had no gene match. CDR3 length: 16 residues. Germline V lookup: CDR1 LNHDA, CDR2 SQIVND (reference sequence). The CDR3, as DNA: TGTGCCAGCCTCCGACTAGCGGGCTCCCCCACAGATACGCAGTATTTT. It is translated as CASLRLAGSPTDTQYF.

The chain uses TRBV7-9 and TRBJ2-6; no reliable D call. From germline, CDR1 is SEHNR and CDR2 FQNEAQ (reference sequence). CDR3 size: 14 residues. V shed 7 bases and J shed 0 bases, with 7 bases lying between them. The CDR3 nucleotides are TGTGCCAGCACCGGGTTCTCTGGGGCCAACGTCCTGACTTTC. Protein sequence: CASTGFSGANVLTF.

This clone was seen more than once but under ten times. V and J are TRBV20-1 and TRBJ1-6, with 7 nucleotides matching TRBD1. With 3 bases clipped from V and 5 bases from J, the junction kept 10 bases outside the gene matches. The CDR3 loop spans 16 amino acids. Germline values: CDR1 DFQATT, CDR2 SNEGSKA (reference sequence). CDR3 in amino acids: CSASRSSGTDNSPLHF. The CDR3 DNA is TGCAGTGCTAGTAGAAGTTCCGGGACAGATAATTCACCCCTCCACTTT.

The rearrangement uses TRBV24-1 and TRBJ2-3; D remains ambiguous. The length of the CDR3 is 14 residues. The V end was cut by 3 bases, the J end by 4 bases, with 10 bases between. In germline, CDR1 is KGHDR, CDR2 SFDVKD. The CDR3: CATSDPGYADTQYF. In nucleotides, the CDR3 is TGTGCCACCAGTGATCCCGGGTATGCAGATACGCAGTATTTT.

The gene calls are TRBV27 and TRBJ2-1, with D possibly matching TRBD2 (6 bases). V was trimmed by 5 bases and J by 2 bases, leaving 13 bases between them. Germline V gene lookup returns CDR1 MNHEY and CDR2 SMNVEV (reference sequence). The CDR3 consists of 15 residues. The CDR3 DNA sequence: TGTGCCAGCAGTCCCTGGCGGGGCACCTACAATGAGCAGTTCTTC. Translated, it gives CASSPWRGTYNEQFF.

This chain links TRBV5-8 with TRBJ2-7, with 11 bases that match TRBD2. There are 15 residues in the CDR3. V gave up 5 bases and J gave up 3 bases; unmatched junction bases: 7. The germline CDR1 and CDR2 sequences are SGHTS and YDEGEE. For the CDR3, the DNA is TGTGCCAGCAGTTTTAGCGGGAGGGCCTTCTACGAGCAGTACTTC. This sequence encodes CASSFSGRAFYEQYF.

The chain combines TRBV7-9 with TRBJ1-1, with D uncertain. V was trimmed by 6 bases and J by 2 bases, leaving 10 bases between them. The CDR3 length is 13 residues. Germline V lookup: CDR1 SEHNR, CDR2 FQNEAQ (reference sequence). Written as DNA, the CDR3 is TGTGCCAGCAGGCTAATGGGTAACACTGAAGCTTTCTTT. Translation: CASRLMGNTEAFF.

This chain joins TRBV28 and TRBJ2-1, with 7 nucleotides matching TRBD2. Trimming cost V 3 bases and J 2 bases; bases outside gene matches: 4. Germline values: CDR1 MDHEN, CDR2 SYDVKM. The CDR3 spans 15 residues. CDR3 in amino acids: CASSFSSGAYNEQFF. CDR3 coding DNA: TGTGCCAGCAGTTTCTCTAGCGGAGCCTACAATGAGCAGTTCTTC.

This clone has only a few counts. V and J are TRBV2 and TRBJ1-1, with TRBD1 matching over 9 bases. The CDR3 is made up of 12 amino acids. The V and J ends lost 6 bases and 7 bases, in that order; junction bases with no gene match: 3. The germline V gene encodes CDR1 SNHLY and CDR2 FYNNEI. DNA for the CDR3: TGTGCCAGCAGGGGGGACAGGGTTGAAGCTTTCTTT. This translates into CASRGDRVEAFF.

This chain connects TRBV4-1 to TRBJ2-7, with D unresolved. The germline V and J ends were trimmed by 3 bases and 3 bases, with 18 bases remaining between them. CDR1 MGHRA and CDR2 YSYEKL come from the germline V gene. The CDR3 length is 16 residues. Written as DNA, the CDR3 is TGCGCCAGCAGCCAGGGTGGCCAGGTTGGGGACTACGAGCAGTACTTC. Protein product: CASSQGGQVGDYEQYF.

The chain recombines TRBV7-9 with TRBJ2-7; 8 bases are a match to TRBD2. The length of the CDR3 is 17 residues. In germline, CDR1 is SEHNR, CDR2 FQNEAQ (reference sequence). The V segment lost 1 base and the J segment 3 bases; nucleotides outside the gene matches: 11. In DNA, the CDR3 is TGTGCCAGCAGCTTAGGTGTTAGCGGGGCGCTGGGCTACGAGCAGTACTTC. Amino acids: CASSLGVSGALGYEQYF.

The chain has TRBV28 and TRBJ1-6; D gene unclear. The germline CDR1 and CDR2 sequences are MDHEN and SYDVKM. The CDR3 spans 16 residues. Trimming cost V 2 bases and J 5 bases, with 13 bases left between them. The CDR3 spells CASSLAGKLNNSPLHF. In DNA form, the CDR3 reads TGTGCCAGCAGTTTAGCGGGGAAACTGAATAATTCACCCCTCCACTTT. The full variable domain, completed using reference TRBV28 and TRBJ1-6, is DVKVTQSSRYLVKRTGEKVFLECVQDMDHENMFWYRQDPGLGLRLIYFSYDVKMKEKGDIPEGYSVSREKKERFSLILESASTNQTSMYLCASSLAGKLNNSPLHFGNGTRLTVT.

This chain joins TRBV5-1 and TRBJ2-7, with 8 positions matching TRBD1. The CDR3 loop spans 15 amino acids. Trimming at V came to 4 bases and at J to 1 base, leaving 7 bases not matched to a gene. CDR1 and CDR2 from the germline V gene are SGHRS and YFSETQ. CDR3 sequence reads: CASSPSGTGSYEQYF. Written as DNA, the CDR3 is TGCGCCAGCAGCCCCTCCGGGACAGGTTCCTACGAGCAGTACTTC.

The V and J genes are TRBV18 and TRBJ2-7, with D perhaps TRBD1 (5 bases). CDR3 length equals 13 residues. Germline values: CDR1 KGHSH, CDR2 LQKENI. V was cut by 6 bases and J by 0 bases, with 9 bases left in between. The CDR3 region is CASSTDFSYEQYF. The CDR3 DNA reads TGTGCCAGCTCGACAGACTTCTCCTACGAGCAGTACTTC.

As DNA, the CDR3 is TGTGCCAGCAGCCAACCACAGGGATCAGCTTTCTTT. Amino acids: CASSQPQGSAFF. The chain has TRBV3-1 (or the pseudogene TRBV3-2) and TRBJ1-1; D possibly corresponds to TRBD1 (6 bases). The V end was cut by 2 bases, the J end by 10 bases, with 11 bases between. This CDR3 spans 12 amino acids. CDR1 and CDR2 from the germline V gene are LGHDT and YNNKEL (reference sequence).

CDR3 amino acids: CASSLAGPNYGYTF. The CDR3 DNA reads TGTGCCAGCAGCTTGGCAGGGCCAAACTATGGCTACACCTTC. V usage is TRBV7-8 and J usage is TRBJ1-2; the D gene is possibly TRBD1 (5 bases). The CDR3 runs to 14 residues. The ends were cut back, 3 bases at V and 2 bases at J, with 10 bases in the middle. CDR1 and CDR2 (germline): SGHVS, FQNEAQ.